This T cell receptor beta chain is from a study of a mutant IDH1 vaccine in newly diagnosed glioma. Clones were sequenced by immunoSEQ multiplex PCR, and TCRdb holds only the in-frame ones, with some missing. This sample has over 75,000 clones; 80% occur once, and the top ten carry roughly 6.9%. Time point of the sample: baseline, week 1 (first vaccination visit). As for treatment: pre-vaccination baseline after standard-of-care therapy. In every donor, the tumor was a new WHO grade 3 or 4 IDH1-mutant, ATRX-lost astrocytoma. The CDR3 runs 15 residues. V gave up 0 bases and J gave up 3 bases, with 9 bases separating them. Germline assignment: CDR1 MNHEY and CDR2 SVGAGI.

The clonotype originates from a man aged 35-49 years with glioma. The sample consisted of PBMCs, taken from a glioma patient treated with radiotherapy, temozolomide or both. The V gene is TRBV6-5, the J gene TRBJ2-1; D is uncertain. CDR3 DNA sequence: TGTGCCAGCAGTTACTCAGGGAAGAACTACAATGAGCAGTTCTTC. This gives the protein CASSYSGKNYNEQFF.